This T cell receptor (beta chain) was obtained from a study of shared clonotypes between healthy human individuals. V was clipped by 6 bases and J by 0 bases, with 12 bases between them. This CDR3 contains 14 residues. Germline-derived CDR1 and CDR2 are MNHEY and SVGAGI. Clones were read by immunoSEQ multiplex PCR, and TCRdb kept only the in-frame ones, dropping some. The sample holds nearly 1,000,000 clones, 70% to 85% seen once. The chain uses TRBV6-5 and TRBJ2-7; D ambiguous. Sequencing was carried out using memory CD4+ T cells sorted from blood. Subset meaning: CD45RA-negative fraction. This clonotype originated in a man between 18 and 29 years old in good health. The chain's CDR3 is CASRTPAVSYEQYF. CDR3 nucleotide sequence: TGTGCCAGCAGGACTCCAGCCGTCTCCTACGAGCAGTACTTC.